This entry lists 22 T cell receptor beta chains sequenced from one sample in a study of vaccination and CD4 T cells after COVID-19. Which antigens these TCRs recognize remains unknown. Cultured CD4+ T cell DNA was sequenced using the Oncomine TCR Beta short-read assay. TCRdb independently ran MiXCR on the PCR reads; one entry per CDR3 protein. The sample contains roughly 13,000 distinct CDR3 sequences, less than 55% of which appear only once. Documented treatment: approximately 9-day PBMC culture with coronavirus spike peptide pools or control peptides (ViraFEST assay). Material: CD4+ T cells from blood, cultured in vitro. These receptors originate from a human donor who had recovered from COVID-19.

The genes are TRBV7-2 and TRBJ1-2; weak D call: TRBD1 (5 bases). V lost 5 bases, J lost 2 bases, and 15 bases lay in between. The germline gives CDR1 SGHTA, CDR2 FQGNSA. There are 15 residues in the CDR3. CDR3 sequence: CASSPPDRPNYGYTF. The DNA of the CDR3 is TGTGCCAGCAGCCCTCCCGACAGACCCAACTATGGCTACACCTTC.

This clonotype was observed a handful of times. The gene calls are TRBV19 and TRBJ1-1; TRBD1 agrees at 12 bases. The CDR3 has 15 amino acids. Trimming removed 4 bases from V and 5 bases from J; junction bases left unmatched: 5. Germline V lookup: CDR1 LNHDA, CDR2 SQIVND (reference sequence). CDR3 DNA sequence: TGTGCCAGTAGTAGTGGGACAGGGGGCCGAACTGAAGCTTTCTTT. Translated, it gives CASSSGTGGRTEAFF.

The chain carries TRBV7-2 and TRBJ2-7; 8 nucleotides agree with TRBD2. Germline lookup yields CDR1 SGHTA and CDR2 FQGNSA. The ends lost 5 bases at V and 5 bases at J; junction bases unmatched: 11. The CDR3 spans 15 residues. The CDR3 protein is CASSPGGQGFDEQYF. CDR3 sequence (DNA): TGTGCCAGCAGCCCGGGGGGGCAGGGCTTCGACGAGCAGTACTTC.

This clonotype has only a few counts. The rearrangement links TRBV20-1 to TRBJ2-2; D remains ambiguous. Germline V lookup: CDR1 DFQATT, CDR2 SNEGSKA (reference sequence). The ends were cut back, 3 bases at V and 3 bases at J, with 8 bases in the middle. The CDR3 runs to 13 residues. The CDR3 loop is CSARPTYTGELFF. The CDR3 coding sequence is TGCAGTGCTAGGCCCACTTACACCGGGGAGCTGTTTTTT.

The CDR3: CASGLVRGGSKNIQYF. CDR3 sequence (DNA): TGTGCTAGTGGTTTGGTACGTGGGGGGTCCAAAAACATTCAGTACTTC. This sequence joins TRBV12-5 and TRBJ2-4; weak D call: TRBD2 (6 bases). CDR3 length: 16 amino acids. With 0 bases removed from V and 2 bases from J, the gap between germline ends came to 11 bases. Germline V gene lookup returns CDR1 LGHNT and CDR2 FRNRAP.

This clonotype has just a few counts. The chain recombines TRBV20-1 with TRBJ2-4, with 10 bases that match TRBD1. Losses at the gene ends were 6 bases for V and 9 bases for J; bases not matched to a gene: 14. Germline CDR1 is DFQATT and CDR2 is SNEGSKA (reference sequence). This CDR3 has 15 amino acids. In DNA form, the CDR3 reads TGCAGTGCCGGCCCCGGGACAGGGGTGATAGGCATTCAGTACTTC. Protein product: CSAGPGTGVIGIQYF.

This chain links TRBV6-2 or TRBV6-3 with TRBJ2-1; 10 bases are a match to TRBD2. The CDR3 consists of 16 residues. Per germline, CDR1 MNHEY and CDR2 SVGEGT. The V and J ends lost 5 bases and 6 bases, in that order; junction bases with no gene match: 10. The CDR3 region has the DNA TGTGCCAGCAGTGAACCGAGACTAGCGGGCTCCAATGAGCAGTTCTTC. Its translation: CASSEPRLAGSNEQFF.

V and J are TRBV30 and TRBJ1-1; no firm D call. The V end lost 4 bases, the J end lost 1 base, and 7 bases lay between the germline ends. Per the germline V gene, CDR1 is GTSNPN and CDR2 is SVGIG (reference sequence). The CDR3 is made up of 12 amino acids. CDR3 amino acids: CAWTRGNTEAFF. The CDR3 DNA is TGTGCCTGGACACGGGGGAACACTGAAGCTTTCTTT.

The chain couples TRBV20-1 to TRBJ2-7; D perhaps matches TRBD2 (5 bases). The germline gives CDR1 DFQATT, CDR2 SNEGSKA (reference sequence). The V and J ends lost 6 bases and 1 base respectively, with 16 bases between them. The CDR3 is made up of 14 amino acids. The CDR3 DNA reads TGCAGTGCCGCGATTCCCGGGAAGTCCTACGAGCAGTACTTC. Residues: CSAAIPGKSYEQYF.

This sequence joins TRBV20-1 and TRBJ2-3; tentatively, D is TRBD1 or TRBD2 (6 bases each). The CDR3 has 15 residues. From germline, CDR1 is DFQATT and CDR2 SNEGSKA (reference sequence). Trimming left V 5 bases short and J 4 bases short, with 19 bases between. The DNA for the CDR3 is TGCAGTGCTTCCCCTCCACGGGGGCTCTCAGATACGCAGTATTTT. Its translation: CSASPPRGLSDTQYF.

V gene TRBV6-1 combines with J gene TRBJ1-2; 8 bases match TRBD1. From germline, CDR1 is MNHNS and CDR2 SASEGT. The CDR3 is 14 residues long. Germline trimming cut 1 base from V and 8 bases from J; bases unmatched to any gene: 6. CDR3 region: CASSEVQGARGYTF. DNA for the CDR3: TGTGCCAGCAGTGAAGTTCAGGGGGCAAGGGGCTACACCTTC.

Judged by abundance, this clonotype is large. The chain employs TRBV20-1 and TRBJ2-7; weak D call: TRBD1 (5 bases). Germline V gene data show CDR1 as DFQATT and CDR2 as SNEGSKA (reference sequence). The CDR3 contains 11 residues. Written as DNA, the CDR3 is TGCAGCGGTTCGACAGTGGGCGAGCAGTACTTC. This codes for CSGSTVGEQYF.

Points on this clonotype: Since a much larger clone is just one base distant, this may be a read error. The CDR3 carries no conserved terminal phenylalanine or tryptophan, so it likely arises from a read error. The CDR3 sequence is CASSAGLAGTGELFL. The CDR3, as DNA: TGCGCCAGCAGTGCTGGACTAGCGGGCACCGGGGAGCTGTTTCTT. The chain links TRBV10-1 to TRBJ2-2, with TRBD2 matching 11 bases. The V gene end was trimmed by 4 bases and the J gene end by 4 bases; junction bases not matched to a gene: 2. CDR3 size: 15 residues. Germline values: CDR1 WNHNN, CDR2 SYGVQD (reference sequence).

The genes are TRBV20-1 and TRBJ2-3; D remains unclear. V shed 0 bases and J shed 3 bases, with 13 bases lying between them. This CDR3 has 15 residues. The germline V gene has CDR1 DFQATT and CDR2 SNEGSKA (reference sequence). The CDR3 nucleotides read TGCAGTGCTAGAGATCCCCGGCCGGCGACAGATACGCAGTATTTT. Translation gives CSARDPRPATDTQYF.

CDR3 bases: TGTGCCAGCAGTGAGGGACAGGAAAATCAGCCCCAGCATTTT. Protein: CASSEGQENQPQHF. J is TRBJ1-5 and V is TRBV6-1; 8 bases are a match to TRBD1. The CDR3 contains 14 residues. Unmatched junction bases numbered 2, after V lost 3 bases and J lost 4 bases. The V gene's germline CDR1 is MNHNS and CDR2 SASEGT.

This chain joins TRBV5-4 and TRBJ2-3; possibly TRBD1 or TRBD2 for D (5 bases each). Per the germline V gene, CDR1 is SGHNT and CDR2 is YYREEE (reference sequence). The germline V and J ends were trimmed by 0 bases and 0 bases, with 20 bases remaining between them. This CDR3 region has 19 residues. CDR3 sequence (DNA): TGTGCCAGCAGCTTGGAGTGGGGGACCGGGCTCCTCAGCACAGATACGCAGTATTTT. Translated: CASSLEWGTGLLSTDTQYF. Full variable domain (remainder filled in from reference TRBV5-4 and TRBJ2-3): ETGVTQSPTHLIKTRGQQVTLRCSSQSGHNTVSWYQQALGQGPQFIFQYYREEENGRGNFPPRFSGLQFPNYSSELNVNALELDDSALYLCASSLEWGTGLLSTDTQYFGPGTRLTVL.

This chain joins TRBV5-6 and TRBJ2-7; 8 positions match TRBD2. Germline CDR1 and CDR2: SGHDT and YYEEEE. After removal of 2 bases from V and 5 bases from J, the junction contained 9 bases not matched to a gene. This CDR3 comprises 15 residues. The CDR3 DNA follows: TGTGCCAGCAGCTTAAGGACGGGAGGGATCGACGAGCAGTACTTC. Protein sequence: CASSLRTGGIDEQYF.

The V gene is TRBV20-1, the J gene TRBJ2-3; maybe TRBD2 (5 bases). There are 15 residues in the CDR3. In germline, CDR1 is DFQATT, CDR2 SNEGSKA (reference sequence). Trimming cost V 0 bases and J 5 bases, with 15 bases left between them. The CDR3 region is CSARERGKVRDTQYF. The CDR3, as DNA: TGCAGTGCTAGAGAACGGGGTAAAGTAAGAGATACGCAGTATTTT.

The V and J genes are TRBV4-3 and TRBJ2-2; D is undetermined. The germline CDR1 and CDR2 sequences are LGHNA and YSLEER. The CDR3 extends over 14 amino acids. The V end was cut by 0 bases, the J end by 11 bases, with 13 bases between. The CDR3, as DNA: TGCGCCAGCAGCCAAGATGTCTTTTCTAGTGAGCTGTTTTTT. Protein: CASSQDVFSSELFF.

CDR3 protein: CASSLAVETQYF. In DNA, the CDR3 is TGTGCCAGCAGCTTGGCCGTAGAGACCCAGTACTTC. V usage is TRBV5-5 and J usage is TRBJ2-5; D is unresolved. Between the trimmed V and J ends, which lost 0 bases and 4 bases, there was a span of 4 bases. There are 12 residues in the CDR3. Germline lookup yields CDR1 SGHKS and CDR2 YYEKEE (reference sequence).

About this clonotype itself: A much more abundant neighbour one base away suggests this may be a read error. The V gene is TRBV6-1, the J gene TRBJ2-7; the D gene is possibly TRBD1 (5 bases). Trimming removed 6 bases at V and 5 bases at J, with 23 bases between. Germline V gene lookup returns CDR1 MNHNS and CDR2 SASEGT. This CDR3 spans 16 amino acids. In nucleotides, the CDR3 is TGTGCCAGCAGACACAGGACATGGGTCGTCCGAGACGAGCAGTACTTC. Amino acids: CASRHRTWVVRDEQYF.

Here the CDR3 reads CASSKLAGGPPNEQFF. The CDR3 nucleotides read TGTGCCAGCAGCAAACTAGCGGGGGGCCCCCCCAACGAGCAGTTCTTC. The chain uses TRBV7-2 and TRBJ2-1, with TRBD2 matching 12 bases. Looked up from germline, CDR1 is SGHTA and CDR2 is FQGNSA. J gave up 10 bases and V 5 bases, and 12 bases lay outside the gene matches. CDR3 length: 16 residues. Complete variable domain (other parts from reference TRBV7-2 and TRBJ2-1): GAGVSQSPSNKVTEKGKDVELRCDPISGHTALYWYRQSLGQGLEFLIYFQGNSAPDKSGLPSDRFSAERTGGSVSTLTIQRTQQEDSAVYLCASSKLAGGPPNEQFFGPGTRLTVL.